The subject of this entry is one T cell receptor (beta chain). Its antigen remains unidentified. This entry is derived from a study of OX40 agonist ivuxolimab in advanced cancers. Study in general: Hepatocellular carcinoma, melanoma, renal cell or head and neck cancer affected the dose-escalation patients. A partial response was reached by three patients: one with hepatocellular carcinoma and two with cutaneous melanoma.

The data were produced by immunoSEQ multiplex PCR, yet TCRdb's version contains in-frame clones alone and is incomplete. The table has tens of thousands of clones, about nine tenths seen once. Findings of the study overall: Certain nonresponders additionally had low normalized T-cell clonal expansion. Some of the lowest clonal expansion was seen in partial responders at 0.1-3.0 mg/kg.

Germline lookup yields CDR1 LNHDA and CDR2 SQIVND (reference sequence). CDR3 length equals 15 residues. J gave up 7 bases and V 7 bases, and 11 bases lay outside the gene matches. This chain joins TRBV19 and TRBJ2-1, with 9 bases lining up with TRBD2. Sequences were derived from CD4+ or CD8+ T cells sorted from blood, sampled in a trial of the OX40 agonist ivuxolimab. This clonotype originated in an adult with an advanced solid tumor such as melanoma, head and neck, liver or kidney cancer. The CDR3 sequence is CASTNAASGENEQFF. Here the CDR3 DNA reads TGTGCCAGTACCAATGCGGCTAGCGGGGAAAATGAGCAGTTCTTC.